This entry describes one T cell receptor beta chain. The antigen remains undetermined. Serum thyroxine and TRAb, along with clinical symptoms, thyroid ultrasound and orbital computed tomography, were what diagnosis relied on. These data come from a study of Graves' ophthalmopathy and Graves' hyperthyroidism. General study results and limits: Ophthalmopathy progression was predicted with around 71% sensitivity and about 72% specificity. The blood repertoire also included most expanded thyroid clonotypes above 0.001 frequency.

Amplification of TCR beta CDR3 regions used RNA transcripts. HTBI-primed first-round RT-PCR preceded second-round multiplex PCR. TCRdb passed the multiplex PCR reads through MiXCR, listing each CDR3 protein once. The sample has just over 600,000 distinct CDR3 sequences; approximately 21% are singletons. Germline V gives CDR1 KGHSH, CDR2 LQKENI. The CDR3 sequence is 15 residues long. V gave up 3 bases and J gave up 2 bases, with 13 bases separating them. The sequenced sample consisted of peripheral blood. The rearrangement links TRBV18 to TRBJ1-1; D is unresolved. The receptor was derived from a woman under 30 with stable Graves' hyperthyroidism. Some clones in this sample may be carry-over from other donors' samples. The CDR3 region is CASSPMQMDNTEAFF. The CDR3 DNA reads TGTGCCAGCTCACCTATGCAGATGGATAACACTGAAGCTTTCTTT.